The T cell receptor (beta chain) under discussion was sequenced for a study of cytomegalovirus exposure and HLA in healthy donors. Regarding the study as a whole: For cytomegalovirus status, the classifier reportedly gave diagnoses with high specificity and sensitivity. Accurate HLA-A and HLA-B prediction from TCR beta sequences was reported for most subjects.

Worth noting for this clone: Its antigen is unknown. The sample contains more than one DNA sequence encoding this CDR3.

13 Jbeta primers and 60 Vbeta primers were used for the PCR. Sequencing used immunoSEQ multiplex PCR; TCRdb keeps in-frame clones, though not all of them. Found here are roughly 160,000 clones, 75% of them singletons; the top ten hold about 8%. The receptor comes from a woman between 35 and 50 years old in good health and CMV-seropositive. The sequenced sample was PBMCs.

CDR3 region: CASRETGNQPQHF. The DNA of the CDR3 is TGTGCCAGCAGAGAGACAGGCAATCAGCCCCAGCATTTT. The chain has TRBV6-1 and TRBJ1-5; TRBD1 might be the D (5 bases). The CDR3 extends over 13 amino acids. The V end lost 6 bases, the J end lost 2 bases, and 8 bases lay between the germline ends. CDR1 is MNHNS and CDR2 is SASEGT in the germline V gene.